Listed here are 16 T cell receptor beta chains from one sample, sequenced in a study of blood T cell repertoires in COVID-19. Libraries were prepared by immunoSEQ multiplex PCR; TCRdb keeps only in-frame clonotypes and omits some of them. The table has fewer than 150,000 clones, 70% to 90% seen once. The sequenced material came from peripheral blood. These receptors were taken from a man between 35 and 55 years old with acute or convalescent COVID-19.

This clone was found once. The gene calls are TRBV27 and TRBJ1-5, with D perhaps TRBD1 (5 bases). The CDR3 spans 15 residues. The V gene's germline CDR1 is MNHEY and CDR2 SMNVEV (reference sequence). The V end was cut by 3 bases, the J end by 0 bases, with 9 bases between. In nucleotides, the CDR3 is TGTGCCAGCAGTTTTACGACAGCTAGCAATCAGCCCCAGCATTTT. It translates to CASSFTTASNQPQHF.

The rearrangement joins TRBV27 to TRBJ1-1, with D perhaps TRBD1 (6 bases). There are 14 residues in the CDR3. Per the germline V gene, CDR1 is MNHEY and CDR2 is SMNVEV (reference sequence). V dropped 3 bases and J dropped 4 bases, with 12 bases sitting between them. The CDR3 loop is CASSFAGAATEAFF. Written as DNA, the CDR3 is TGTGCCAGCAGTTTCGCGGGGGCGGCCACTGAAGCTTTCTTT.

J is TRBJ1-6 and V is TRBV6-1; no firm D call. V dropped 2 bases and J dropped 7 bases, with 12 bases sitting between them. Germline V CDR1 and CDR2: MNHNS, SASEGT. This CDR3 is built from 15 residues. CDR3 residues: CASSELTGENSPLHF. The CDR3 nucleotides read TGTGCCAGCAGTGAATTAACTGGGGAGAATTCACCCCTCCACTTT.

This clone was seen once. This chain joins TRBV15 and TRBJ2-3; D not resolved. CDR1 and CDR2 from the germline V gene are LNHNV and YYDKDF (reference sequence). With 0 bases removed from V and 0 bases from J, the gap between germline ends came to 10 bases. The CDR3 runs to 16 residues. DNA for the CDR3: TGTGCCACCAGCAGAGATCCCGGAGCTAGCACAGATACGCAGTATTTT. Translation: CATSRDPGASTDTQYF.

This chain joins TRBV9 and TRBJ2-7; a weak D match, TRBD2 (6 bases). Trimming pared 4 bases from V and 3 bases from J, leaving 17 bases between. In germline, CDR1 is SGDLS, CDR2 YYNGEE. This CDR3 comprises 15 residues. CDR3 region: CASSPRGIVGYEQYF. As DNA, the CDR3 is TGTGCCAGCAGCCCCCGCGGGATAGTGGGCTACGAGCAGTACTTC.

V usage is TRBV18 and J usage is TRBJ1-2; no firm D call. This CDR3 has 13 residues. V was cut by 2 bases and J by 6 bases, with 10 bases left in between. The V gene's germline CDR1 is KGHSH and CDR2 LQKENI. The CDR3 here is CASSPEGIDGYTF. CDR3 nucleotides: TGTGCCAGCTCACCAGAGGGAATCGATGGCTACACCTTC.

The chain uses TRBV4-1 and TRBJ1-3, with D uncertain. Germline assignment: CDR1 MGHRA and CDR2 YSYEKL. This CDR3 is 18 amino acids long. V lost 0 bases and J lost 4, with 19 bases in between. As DNA, the CDR3 is TGCGCCAGCAGCCAAGATCTATTACCCGGAACGGGGGGAAACACCATATATTTT. Residues: CASSQDLLPGTGGNTIYF.

This clone has just one count. This rearrangement joins TRBV6-4 to TRBJ1-1; tentative D call: TRBD1 (5 bases). V gave up 0 bases and J gave up 1 base, with 12 bases separating them. CDR1 and CDR2 from the germline V gene are MRHNA and SNTAGT. CDR3 length: 16 residues. The CDR3 DNA sequence: TGTGCCAGCAGTGACTCAAGTGGGGCTGCGAACACTGAAGCTTTCTTT. This translates into CASSDSSGAANTEAFF.

This clone was counted once. In DNA, the CDR3 is TGCGCCAGCAGCCAAGAGTTCGTGTGGTCCGTCATGGGACAGCCTAACTATGGCTACACCTTC. It encodes CASSQEFVWSVMGQPNYGYTF. The chain recombines TRBV4-3 with TRBJ1-2; 7 bases fit TRBD1. Germline V gene sequence: CDR1 LGHNA, CDR2 YSLEER. The CDR3 runs 21 residues. V shed 0 bases, J shed 0 bases, and the junction held 19 bases outside the gene matches.

The rearrangement joins TRBV20-1 to TRBJ1-1; D is perhaps TRBD1 (6 bases). V was shortened by 3 bases and J by 0 bases, with 11 bases between the two germline ends. Germline-derived CDR1 and CDR2 are DFQATT and SNEGSKA (reference sequence). The CDR3 runs to 14 residues. The CDR3 DNA sequence: TGCAGTGCTAGTAACGGGGACATGAACACTGAAGCTTTCTTT. This sequence encodes CSASNGDMNTEAFF.

The chain has TRBV12-3 or TRBV12-4 and TRBJ2-5; D unclear. V was pared by 2 bases and J by 5 bases, with 9 bases between. The CDR3 extends over 13 amino acids. The CDR3 DNA follows: TGTGCCAGCAGTTTACTAGTCGGGGAGACCCAGTACTTC. It codes for CASSLLVGETQYF.

The chain has TRBV3-1 (or the pseudogene TRBV3-2) and TRBJ2-1, with TRBD2 identical over 8 bases. The V gene's germline CDR1 is LGHDT and CDR2 YNNKEL (reference sequence). The CDR3 runs 15 residues. Trimming cost V 1 base and J 2 bases; bases outside gene matches: 1. The CDR3 sequence: CASSQVGGAYNEQFF. In nucleotides, the CDR3 is TGTGCCAGCAGCCAAGTCGGGGGGGCCTACAATGAGCAGTTCTTC.

The chain combines TRBV13 with TRBJ2-3; 8 nucleotides agree with TRBD2. With 0 bases clipped from V and 6 bases from J, the junction kept 5 bases outside the gene matches. Germline V CDR1 and CDR2: PRHDT, FYEKMQ (reference sequence). The CDR3 has 15 amino acids. In DNA form, the CDR3 reads TGTGCCAGCAGCTTAGGCGGGGGGGCTTGGGATACGCAGTATTTT. Its protein product is CASSLGGGAWDTQYF. The entire variable domain, with the rest obtained from reference TRBV13 and TRBJ2-3, is as follows: AAGVIQSPRHLIKEKRETATLKCYPIPRHDTVYWYQQGPGQDPQFLISFYEKMQSDKGSIPDRFSAQQFSDYHSELNMSSLELGDSALYFCASSLGGGAWDTQYFGPGTRLTVL.

J is TRBJ2-3 and V is TRBV5-1; TRBD2 is a possible D gene (5 bases). The germline V and J ends were trimmed by 8 bases and 2 bases, with 15 bases remaining between them. CDR3 length: 14 residues. Per germline, CDR1 SGHRS and CDR2 YFSETQ. CDR3 sequence: CASSLRDITDTQYF. Here the CDR3 DNA reads TGCGCCAGTTCCCTCCGGGATATCACAGATACGCAGTATTTT.

The CDR3 loop is CAWTRGAETQYF. Here the CDR3 DNA reads TGTGCCTGGACCAGGGGGGCAGAGACCCAGTACTTC. J is TRBJ2-5 and V is TRBV30; a possible D gene is TRBD1 (7 bases). V lost 4 bases and J 4 bases, leaving 10 bases between the germline ends. This CDR3 comprises 12 residues. The germline V gene has CDR1 GTSNPN and CDR2 SVGIG (reference sequence).

The chain has TRBV7-2 and TRBJ1-2, with D possibly being TRBD1 (5 bases). From germline, CDR1 is SGHTA and CDR2 FQGNSA. The V end lost 3 bases, the J end lost 2 bases, and 10 bases lay between the germline ends. The length of the CDR3 is 14 residues. CDR3 in DNA: TGTGCCAGCAGCTTGGACATTCCGAACTATGGCTACACCTTC. Translated, it gives CASSLDIPNYGYTF.